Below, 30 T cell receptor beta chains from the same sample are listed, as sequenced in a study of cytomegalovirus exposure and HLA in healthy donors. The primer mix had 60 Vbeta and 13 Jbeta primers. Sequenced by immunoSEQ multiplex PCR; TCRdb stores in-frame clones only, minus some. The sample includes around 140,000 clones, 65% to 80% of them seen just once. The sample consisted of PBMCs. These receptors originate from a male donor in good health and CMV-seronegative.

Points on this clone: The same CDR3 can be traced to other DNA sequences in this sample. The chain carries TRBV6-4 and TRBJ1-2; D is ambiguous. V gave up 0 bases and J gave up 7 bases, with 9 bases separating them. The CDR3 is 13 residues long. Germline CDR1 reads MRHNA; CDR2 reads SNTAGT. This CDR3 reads CASSDSLGLGYTF. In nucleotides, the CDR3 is TGTGCCAGCAGTGACTCGCTTGGGCTTGGCTACACCTTC.

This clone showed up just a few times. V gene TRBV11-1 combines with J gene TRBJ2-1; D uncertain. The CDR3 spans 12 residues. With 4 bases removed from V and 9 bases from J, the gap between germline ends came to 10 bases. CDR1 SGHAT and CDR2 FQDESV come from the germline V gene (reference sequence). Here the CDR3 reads CASSSSRGEQFF. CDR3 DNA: TGTGCCAGCAGCTCATCTAGAGGTGAGCAGTTCTTC.

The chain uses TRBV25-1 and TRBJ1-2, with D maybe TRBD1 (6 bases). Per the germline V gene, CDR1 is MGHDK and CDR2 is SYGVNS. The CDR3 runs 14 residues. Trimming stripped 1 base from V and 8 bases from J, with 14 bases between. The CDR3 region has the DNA TGTGCCAGCAGTGAATTCGGGACAACGGAAGGCTACACCTTC. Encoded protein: CASSEFGTTEGYTF.

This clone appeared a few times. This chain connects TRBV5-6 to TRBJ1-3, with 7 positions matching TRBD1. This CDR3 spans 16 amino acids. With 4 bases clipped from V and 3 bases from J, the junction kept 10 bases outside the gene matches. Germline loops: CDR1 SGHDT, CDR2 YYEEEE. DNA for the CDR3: TGTGCCAGCAGCACGGACAGGTCGAAGCTTGGAAACACCATATATTTT. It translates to CASSTDRSKLGNTIYF.

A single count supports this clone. The CDR3 nucleotides read TGTGCTAGTGGCCCACAGGGAATGGCGAACACTGAAGCTTTCTTT. It translates to CASGPQGMANTEAFF. The chain carries TRBV12-5 and TRBJ1-1; tentatively, D is TRBD1 (6 bases). CDR3 length equals 15 residues. The V end lost 6 bases, the J end lost 1 base, and 15 bases lay between the germline ends. CDR1 and CDR2 (germline): LGHNT, FRNRAP.

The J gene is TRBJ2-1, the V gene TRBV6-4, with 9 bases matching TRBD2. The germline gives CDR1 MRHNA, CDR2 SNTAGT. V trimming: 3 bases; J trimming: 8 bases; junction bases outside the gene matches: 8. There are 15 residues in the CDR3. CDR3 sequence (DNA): TGTGCCAGCAGTGAAAGGCGGGGGGGCCGGGATGAGCAGTTCTTC. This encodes CASSERRGGRDEQFF.

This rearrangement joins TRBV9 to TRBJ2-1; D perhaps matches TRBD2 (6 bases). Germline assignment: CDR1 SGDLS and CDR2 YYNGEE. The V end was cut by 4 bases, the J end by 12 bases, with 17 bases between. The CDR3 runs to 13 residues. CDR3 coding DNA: TGTGCCAGCAGCCAGGTTTTCCTCGGGGGGCAGTTCTTC. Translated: CASSQVFLGGQFF.

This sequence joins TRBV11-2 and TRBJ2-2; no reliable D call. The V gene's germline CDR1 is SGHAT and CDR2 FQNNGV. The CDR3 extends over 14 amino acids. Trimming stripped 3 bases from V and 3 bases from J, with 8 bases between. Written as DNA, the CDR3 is TGTGCCAGCAGCTTCAGCGACCACACCGGGGAGCTGTTTTTT. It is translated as CASSFSDHTGELFF.

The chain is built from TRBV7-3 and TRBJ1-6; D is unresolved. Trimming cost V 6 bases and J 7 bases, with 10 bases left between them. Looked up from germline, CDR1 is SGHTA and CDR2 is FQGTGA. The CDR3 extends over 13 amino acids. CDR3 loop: CASSPGSNSPLHF. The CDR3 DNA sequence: TGTGCCAGCAGTCCCGGGTCCAATTCACCCCTCCACTTT.

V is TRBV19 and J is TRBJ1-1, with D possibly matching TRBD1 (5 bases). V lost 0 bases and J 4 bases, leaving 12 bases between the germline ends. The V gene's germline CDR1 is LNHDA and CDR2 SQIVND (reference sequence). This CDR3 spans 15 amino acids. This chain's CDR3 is CASSIDRRASTEAFF. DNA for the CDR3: TGTGCCAGTAGTATAGATCGCAGGGCGAGCACTGAAGCTTTCTTT.

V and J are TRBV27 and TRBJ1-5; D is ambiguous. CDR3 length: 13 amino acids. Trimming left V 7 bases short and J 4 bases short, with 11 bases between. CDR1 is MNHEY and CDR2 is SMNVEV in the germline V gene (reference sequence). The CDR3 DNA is TGTGCCAGCACGAACAGCTCGAATCAGCCCCAGCATTTT. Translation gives CASTNSSNQPQHF.

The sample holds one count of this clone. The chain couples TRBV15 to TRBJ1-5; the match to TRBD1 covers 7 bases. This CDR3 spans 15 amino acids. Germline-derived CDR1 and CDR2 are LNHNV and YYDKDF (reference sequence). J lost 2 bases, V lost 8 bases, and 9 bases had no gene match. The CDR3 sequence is CATSGKGAGNQPQHF. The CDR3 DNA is TGTGCCACCTCGGGGAAGGGGGCAGGCAATCAGCCCCAGCATTTT.

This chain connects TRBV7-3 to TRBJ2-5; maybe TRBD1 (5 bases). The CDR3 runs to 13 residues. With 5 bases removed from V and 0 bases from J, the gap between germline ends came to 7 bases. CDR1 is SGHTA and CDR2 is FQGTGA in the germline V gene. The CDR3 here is CASSPGYQETQYF. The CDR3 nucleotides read TGTGCCAGCAGCCCAGGGTACCAAGAGACCCAGTACTTC.

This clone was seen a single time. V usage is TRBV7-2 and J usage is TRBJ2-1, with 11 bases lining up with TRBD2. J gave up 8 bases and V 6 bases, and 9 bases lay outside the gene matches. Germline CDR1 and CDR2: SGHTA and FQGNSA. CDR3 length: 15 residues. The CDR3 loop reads CASSQTSGMVDEQFF. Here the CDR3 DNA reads TGTGCCAGCAGTCAGACTAGCGGGATGGTAGATGAGCAGTTCTTC.

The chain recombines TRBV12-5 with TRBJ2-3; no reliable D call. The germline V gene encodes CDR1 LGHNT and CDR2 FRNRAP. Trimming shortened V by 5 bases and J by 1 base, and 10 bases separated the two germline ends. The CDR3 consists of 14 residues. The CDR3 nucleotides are TGTGCTAGTGGTCCAACGGGTCGCACAGATACGCAGTATTTT. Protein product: CASGPTGRTDTQYF.

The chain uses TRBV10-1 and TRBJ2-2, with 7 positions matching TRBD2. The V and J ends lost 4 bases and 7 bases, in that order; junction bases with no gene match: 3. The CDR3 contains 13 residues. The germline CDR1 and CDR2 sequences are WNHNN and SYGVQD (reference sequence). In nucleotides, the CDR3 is TGCGCCAGCAGTGGATTAGCGGGCGGGGAGCTGTTTTTT. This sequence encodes CASSGLAGGELFF.

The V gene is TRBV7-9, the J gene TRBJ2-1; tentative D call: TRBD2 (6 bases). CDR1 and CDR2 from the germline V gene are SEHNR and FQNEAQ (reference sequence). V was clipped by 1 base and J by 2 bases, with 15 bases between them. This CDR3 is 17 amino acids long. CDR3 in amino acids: CASSLDRGSNTYNEQFF. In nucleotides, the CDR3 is TGTGCCAGCAGCTTAGATCGGGGGTCAAACACCTACAATGAGCAGTTCTTC.

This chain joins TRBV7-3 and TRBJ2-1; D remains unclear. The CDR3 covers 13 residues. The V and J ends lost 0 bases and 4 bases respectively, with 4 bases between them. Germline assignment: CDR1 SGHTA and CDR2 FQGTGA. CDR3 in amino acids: CASSLTGYNEQFF. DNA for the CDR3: TGTGCCAGCAGCTTAACCGGGTACAATGAGCAGTTCTTC.

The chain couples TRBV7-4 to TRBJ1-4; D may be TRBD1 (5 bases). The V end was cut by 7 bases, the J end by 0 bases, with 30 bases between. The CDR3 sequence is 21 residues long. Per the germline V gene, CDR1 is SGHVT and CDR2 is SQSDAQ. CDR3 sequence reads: CASTPGGARRDPLATNEKLFF. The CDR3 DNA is TGTGCCAGCACCCCGGGGGGAGCCCGGAGGGATCCACTTGCAACTAATGAAAAACTGTTTTTT.

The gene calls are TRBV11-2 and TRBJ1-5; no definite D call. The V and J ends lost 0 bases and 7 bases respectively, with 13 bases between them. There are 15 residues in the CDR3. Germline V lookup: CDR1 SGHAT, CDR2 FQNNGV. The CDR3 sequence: CASSLEGRQYQPQHF. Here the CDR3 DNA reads TGTGCCAGCAGCTTAGAGGGCAGACAATACCAGCCCCAGCATTTT.

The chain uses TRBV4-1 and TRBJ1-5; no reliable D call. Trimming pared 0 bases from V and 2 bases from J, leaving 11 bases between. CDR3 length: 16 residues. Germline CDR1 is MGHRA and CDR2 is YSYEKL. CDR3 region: CASSQEPGQGNQPQHF. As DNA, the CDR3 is TGCGCCAGCAGCCAAGAACCGGGTCAAGGCAATCAGCCCCAGCATTTT.

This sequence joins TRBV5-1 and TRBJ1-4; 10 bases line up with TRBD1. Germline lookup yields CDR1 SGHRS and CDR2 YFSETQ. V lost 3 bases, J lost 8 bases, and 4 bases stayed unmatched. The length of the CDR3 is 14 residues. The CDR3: CASSSTGGREKLFF. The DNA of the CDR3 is TGCGCCAGCAGCTCGACAGGGGGCCGAGAAAAACTGTTTTTT.

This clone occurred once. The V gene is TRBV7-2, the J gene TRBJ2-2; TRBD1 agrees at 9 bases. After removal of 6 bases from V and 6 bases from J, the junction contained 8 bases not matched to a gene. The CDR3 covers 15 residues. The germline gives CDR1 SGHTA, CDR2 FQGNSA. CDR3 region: CASRKPQGASGELFF. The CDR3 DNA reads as TGTGCCAGCAGAAAACCACAGGGGGCCTCCGGGGAGCTGTTTTTT.

The CDR3, as DNA: TGTGCCAGCAAAAGCCCCCGGAGCAATCAGCCCCAGCATTTT. It is translated as CASKSPRSNQPQHF. The chain couples TRBV2 to TRBJ1-5; D is unclear. The CDR3 spans 14 residues. Trimming pared 7 bases from V and 1 base from J, leaving 11 bases between. CDR1 is SNHLY and CDR2 is FYNNEI in the germline V gene.

The CDR3 reads CRTTGNEKLFF. As DNA, the CDR3 is TGCAGAACCACAGGGAACGAAAAACTGTTTTTT. The gene calls are TRBV20-1 and TRBJ1-4, with D tentatively TRBD1 (6 bases). This CDR3 has 11 amino acids. The germline gives CDR1 DFQATT, CDR2 SNEGSKA (reference sequence).

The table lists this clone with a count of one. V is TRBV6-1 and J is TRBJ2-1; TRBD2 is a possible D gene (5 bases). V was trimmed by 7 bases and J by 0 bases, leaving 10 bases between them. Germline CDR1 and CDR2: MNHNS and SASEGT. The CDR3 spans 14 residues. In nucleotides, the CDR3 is TGTGCCAGCACAGGACTGAGCTCCTACAATGAGCAGTTCTTC. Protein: CASTGLSSYNEQFF.

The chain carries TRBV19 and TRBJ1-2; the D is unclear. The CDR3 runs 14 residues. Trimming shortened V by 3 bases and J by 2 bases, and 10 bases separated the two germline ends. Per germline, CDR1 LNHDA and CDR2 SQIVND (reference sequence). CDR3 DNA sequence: TGTGCCAGTAGTATTCCAGGCTTGAACTATGGCTACACCTTC. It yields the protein CASSIPGLNYGYTF.

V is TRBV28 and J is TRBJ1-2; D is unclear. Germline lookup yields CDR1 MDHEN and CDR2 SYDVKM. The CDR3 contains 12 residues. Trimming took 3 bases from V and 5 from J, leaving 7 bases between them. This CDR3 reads CASSFQRYGYTF. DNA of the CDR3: TGTGCCAGCAGTTTCCAACGGTATGGCTACACCTTC.

CDR3 sequence reads: CAWSVERRYGYTF. CDR3 sequence (DNA): TGTGCCTGGAGTGTCGAACGTCGGTATGGCTACACCTTC. V and J are TRBV30 and TRBJ1-2; D ambiguous. The CDR3 has 13 residues. From germline, CDR1 is GTSNPN and CDR2 SVGIG (reference sequence). V was shortened by 0 bases and J by 5 bases, with 10 bases between the two germline ends. The whole variable domain, remainder taken from reference TRBV30 and TRBJ1-2, is SQTIHQWPATLVQPVGSPLSLECTVEGTSNPNLYWYRQAAGRGLQLLFYSVGIGQISSEVPQNLSASRPQDRQFILSSKKLLLSDSGFYLCAWSVERRYGYTFGSGTRLTVV.

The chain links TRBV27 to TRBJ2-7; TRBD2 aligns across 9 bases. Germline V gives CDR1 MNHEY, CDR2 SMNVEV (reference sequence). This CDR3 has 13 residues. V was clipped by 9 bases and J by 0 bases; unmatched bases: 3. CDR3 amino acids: CASTRGGSYEQYF. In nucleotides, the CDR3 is TGTGCCAGTACGCGGGGGGGCTCCTACGAGCAGTACTTC.